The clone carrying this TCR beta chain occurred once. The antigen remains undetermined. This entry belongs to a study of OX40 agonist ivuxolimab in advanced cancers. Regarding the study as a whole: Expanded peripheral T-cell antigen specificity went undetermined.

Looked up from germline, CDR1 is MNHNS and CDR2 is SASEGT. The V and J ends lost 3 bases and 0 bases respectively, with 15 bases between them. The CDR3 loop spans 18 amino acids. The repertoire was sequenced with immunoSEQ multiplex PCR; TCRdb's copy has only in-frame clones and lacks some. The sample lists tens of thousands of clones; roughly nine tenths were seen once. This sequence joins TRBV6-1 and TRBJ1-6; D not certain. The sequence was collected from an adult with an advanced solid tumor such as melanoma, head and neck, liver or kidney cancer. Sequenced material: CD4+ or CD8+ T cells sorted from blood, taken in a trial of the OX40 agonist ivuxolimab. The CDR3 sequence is CASSESRVGSSYNSPLHF. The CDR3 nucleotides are TGTGCCAGCAGTGAGAGCCGTGTGGGTAGCTCCTATAATTCACCCCTCCACTTT.